This is a list of T cell receptor beta chains from one sample in a study of T-cell reconstitution after alpha-beta-depleted transplantation in children. MiXCR, applied by TCRdb to the PCR reads, yields one record per CDR3 protein. The sample includes almost 500,000 distinct CDR3 sequences, approximately 10% of them seen just once. The sequencing here drew on PBMCs, taken before TCRalphabeta/CD19-depleted stem cell transplant. These receptors came from a child aged 2 to 10 with inherited bone marrow failure, due to receive a stem cell transplant. Both conserved end residues are part of each CDR3. A D gene is named only where the DNA matches it firmly. Some rows have no size entry. The others give once, few or many, or a class for an expanded clone.

TRBV7-9	NA	14	NA	TRBJ1-1	CASSLRAISAEAFF	TGTGCCAGCAGCTTAAGGGCAATCAGCGCTGAAGCTTTCTTT
TRBV6-1	many	13	NA	TRBJ2-1	CASRLGIGGEQFF	TGTGCCAGCAGACTGGGGATTGGGGGGGAGCAGTTCTTC
TRBV3-1	many	13	NA	TRBJ1-4	CASSQTTNEKLFF	TGTGCCAGCAGCCAAACAACTAATGAAAAACTGTTTTTT
TRBV5-1	few	17	TRBD1	TRBJ1-1	CASSLPFTGDLNTEAFF	TGCGCCAGCAGCCTGCCGTTCACAGGGGACCTCAACACTGAAGCTTTCTTT
TRBV10-3	many	14	NA	TRBJ2-1	CATKGGVISNEQFF	TGTGCCACAAAAGGGGGAGTCATTTCCAATGAGCAGTTCTTC
TRBV20-1	NA	15	TRBD2	TRBJ2-1	CSARVTSGRGREQFF	TGCAGTGCTAGAGTGACTAGCGGGAGGGGACGTGAGCAGTTCTTC
TRBV11-2	many	16	TRBD1	TRBJ2-2	CASSLGGTGGTGELFF	TGTGCCAGCAGCTTAGGGGGGACAGGGGGCACCGGGGAGCTGTTTTTT
TRBV20-1	NA	16	TRBD2	TRBJ2-7	CSARLPFGTIVDEQYF	TGCAGTGCTAGGCTACCTTTCGGGACTATCGTCGACGAGCAGTACTTC
TRBV7-9	many	13	TRBD1	TRBJ1-2	CASSPDREHGYTF	TGTGCCAGCAGCCCGGACAGGGAGCATGGCTACACCTTC
TRBV4-3	many	13	TRBD1	TRBJ2-7	CASSTHTGGEQYF	TGCGCCAGCAGCACACACACAGGGGGAGAGCAGTACTTC
TRBV11-2	few	18	NA	TRBJ1-3	CASSSLGMSGAYGNTIYF	TGTGCCAGCAGCTCCCTGGGGATGTCAGGGGCCTACGGAAACACCATATATTTT
TRBV12-3/TRBV12-4	NA	16	NA	TRBJ1-3	CASSWPGALSGNTIYF	TGTGCCAGCAGTTGGCCGGGGGCGCTGAGCGGAAACACCATATATTTT
TRBV7-9	NA	14	NA	TRBJ2-1	CASSFKSFGDEQFF	TGTGCCAGCAGCTTTAAGTCTTTCGGGGATGAGCAGTTCTTC
TRBV3-1	NA	17	NA	TRBJ2-3	CASTLSTWSGSTDTQYF	TGTGCCAGCACCTTATCTACGTGGAGCGGGAGCACAGATACGCAGTATTTT
TRBV19	many	15	NA	TRBJ2-2	CASSIVRTNTGELFF	TGTGCCAGTAGTATAGTAAGGACGAACACCGGGGAGCTGTTTTTT
TRBV10-3	many	17	NA	TRBJ1-5	CAISEVIGGMGYQPQHF	TGTGCCATCAGTGAGGTCATTGGGGGTATGGGGTATCAGCCCCAGCATTTT
TRBV5-1	many	16	TRBD1	TRBJ2-5	CASSLGITGARETQYF	TGCGCCAGCAGCTTGGGCATCACAGGGGCTCGAGAGACCCAGTACTTC
TRBV28	many	13	NA	TRBJ1-1	CASSFPRLTEAFF	TGTGCCAGCAGTTTTCCCAGGCTCACTGAAGCTTTCTTT
TRBV5-6	few	11	NA	TRBJ1-1	CASRSDGEAFF	TGTGCCAGCAGATCTGACGGTGAAGCTTTCTTT
TRBV4-3	many	16	NA	TRBJ2-1	CASSQGDPEFHNEQFF	TGCGCCAGCAGCCAAGGTGACCCGGAGTTCCACAATGAGCAGTTCTTC
TRBV7-8	many	14	NA	TRBJ1-2	CASSLEAGDYGYTF	TGTGCCAGCAGCTTAGAGGCAGGGGACTATGGCTACACCTTC
TRBV2	NA	15	NA	TRBJ2-3	CASNQQGTHTDTQYF	TGTGCCAGCAACCAACAGGGCACCCACACAGATACGCAGTATTTT
TRBV6-2/TRBV6-3	few	13	TRBD1	TRBJ1-1	CASSRTGLTEAFF	TGTGCCAGCAGCCGGACAGGGCTCACTGAAGCTTTCTTT
TRBV13	few	16	TRBD2	TRBJ2-3	CASSLVLTSGRDTQYF	TGTGCCAGCAGCTTAGTACTGACTAGCGGGCGAGATACGCAGTATTTT
TRBV20-1	NA	13	NA	TRBJ2-1	CSASRGTPLEQFF	TGCAGTGCTAGTCGTGGGACACCTCTAGAGCAGTTCTTC
TRBV25-1	many	13	NA	TRBJ1-2	CASTPLGGYGYTF	TGTGCCAGCACCCCACTAGGGGGTTATGGCTACACCTTC
TRBV13	many	17	NA	TRBJ2-1	CASSFFWGRGGYNEQFF	TGTGCCAGCAGCTTCTTTTGGGGTCGAGGGGGCTACAATGAGCAGTTCTTC
TRBV7-2	many	16	NA	TRBJ2-5	CASSLGTRTVQETQYF	TGTGCCAGCAGCTTAGGCACCCGGACGGTCCAAGAGACCCAGTACTTC
TRBV19	NA	14	TRBD2	TRBJ2-7	CASSISYSGSGKYF	TGTGCCAGTAGTATTTCGTATAGCGGGAGCGGAAAGTACTTC
TRBV6-2/TRBV6-3	many	14	NA	TRBJ2-7	CASSYRRVPYVQYF	TGTGCCAGCAGTTACAGGCGGGTCCCCTACGTGCAGTACTTC
TRBV15	NA	13	NA	TRBJ2-7	CATRGRADYEQYF	TGTGCCACCAGGGGCCGCGCGGATTACGAGCAGTACTTC
TRBV29-1	NA	15	TRBD1	TRBJ2-3	CSVEDLGQGADTQYF	TGCAGCGTTGAAGATCTGGGACAGGGGGCAGATACGCAGTATTTT
TRBV4-3	few	17	TRBD1	TRBJ1-2	CASSQLRQGGLGYGYTF	TGCGCCAGCAGCCAACTCCGACAGGGTGGCCTTGGCTATGGCTACACCTTC
TRBV4-1	many	15	TRBD2	TRBJ2-7	CASSQVASGNYEQYF	TGCGCCAGCAGCCAAGTCGCTAGCGGGAACTACGAGCAGTACTTC
TRBV7-8	NA	14	NA	TRBJ2-1	CASSLDHSYNEQFF	TGTGCCAGCAGCCTAGACCACAGCTACAATGAGCAGTTCTTC
TRBV7-2	many	15	TRBD2	TRBJ2-7	CASSLWGTRSHEQYF	TGTGCCAGCAGCCTATGGGGGACTAGGTCTCACGAGCAGTACTTC
TRBV2	many	11	NA	TRBJ1-1	CASSPQVVAFF	TGTGCCAGCAGTCCTCAGGTAGTAGCTTTCTTT
TRBV12-3/TRBV12-4	many	16	TRBD1	TRBJ1-1	CASRRTGRRENTEAFF	TGTGCCAGCAGGAGGACAGGGAGAAGGGAGAACACTGAAGCTTTCTTT
TRBV30	many	14	TRBD1	TRBJ2-1	CAWSGHRGYNEQFF	TGTGCCTGGAGTGGCCACAGGGGCTACAATGAGCAGTTCTTC
TRBV12-3/TRBV12-4	many	15	NA	TRBJ1-6	CASSLRAGPNSPLHF	TGTGCCAGCAGTTTAAGGGCAGGGCCCAATTCACCCCTCCACTTT
TRBV30	few	13	NA	TRBJ2-3	CAWTGLGTDTQYF	TGTGCCTGGACGGGACTGGGCACAGATACGCAGTATTTT
TRBV7-9	many	18	TRBD2	TRBJ2-7	CASSPRLAGVGLGSEQYF	TGTGCCAGCAGCCCGAGACTAGCGGGAGTGGGGTTAGGGAGCGAGCAGTACTTC
TRBV20-1	many	13	TRBD2	TRBJ2-5	CSANSGGQETQYF	TGCAGTGCAAACTCGGGAGGGCAAGAGACCCAGTACTTC
TRBV7-2	many	11	NA	TRBJ2-1	CASWRNNEQFF	TGTGCCAGCTGGCGGAACAATGAGCAGTTCTTC
TRBV7-2	many	16	NA	TRBJ2-7	CASSFPEDPSSYEQYF	TGTGCCAGCAGCTTCCCTGAGGACCCGAGCTCCTACGAGCAGTACTTC
TRBV6-5	NA	15	TRBD2	TRBJ2-3	CASSYGTSVTDTQYF	TGTGCCAGCAGTTACGGGACTAGCGTTACAGATACGCAGTATTTT
TRBV6-2/TRBV6-3	few	17	TRBD2	TRBJ2-7	CASSYSTLTSGNYEQYF	TGTGCCAGCAGTTACTCGACGTTGACTAGCGGCAACTACGAGCAGTACTTC
TRBV5-4	NA	14	NA	TRBJ2-1	CASSPWLARNEQFF	TGTGCCAGCAGCCCCTGGTTAGCCAGGAATGAGCAGTTCTTC